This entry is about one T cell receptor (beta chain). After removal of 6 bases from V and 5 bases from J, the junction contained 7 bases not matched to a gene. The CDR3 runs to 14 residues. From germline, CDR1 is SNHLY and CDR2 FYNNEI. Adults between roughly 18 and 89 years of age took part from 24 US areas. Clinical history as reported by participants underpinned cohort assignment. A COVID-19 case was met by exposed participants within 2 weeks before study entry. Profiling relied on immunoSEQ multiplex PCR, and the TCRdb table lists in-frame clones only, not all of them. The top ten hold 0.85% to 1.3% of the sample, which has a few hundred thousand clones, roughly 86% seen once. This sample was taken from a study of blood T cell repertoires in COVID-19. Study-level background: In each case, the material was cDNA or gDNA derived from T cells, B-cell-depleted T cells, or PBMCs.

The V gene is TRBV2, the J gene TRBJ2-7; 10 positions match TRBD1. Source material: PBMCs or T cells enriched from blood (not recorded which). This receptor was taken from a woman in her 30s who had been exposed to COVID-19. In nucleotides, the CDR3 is TGTGCCAGCAGCGAACCCGACAGGGGGCACGAGCAGTACTTC. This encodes CASSEPDRGHEQYF. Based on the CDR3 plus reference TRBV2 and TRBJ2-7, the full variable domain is EPEVTQTPSHQVTQMGQEVILRCVPISNHLYFYWYRQILGQKVEFLVSFYNNEISEKSEIFDDQFSVERPDGSNFTLKIRSTKLEDSAMYFCASSEPDRGHEQYFGPGTRLTVT.